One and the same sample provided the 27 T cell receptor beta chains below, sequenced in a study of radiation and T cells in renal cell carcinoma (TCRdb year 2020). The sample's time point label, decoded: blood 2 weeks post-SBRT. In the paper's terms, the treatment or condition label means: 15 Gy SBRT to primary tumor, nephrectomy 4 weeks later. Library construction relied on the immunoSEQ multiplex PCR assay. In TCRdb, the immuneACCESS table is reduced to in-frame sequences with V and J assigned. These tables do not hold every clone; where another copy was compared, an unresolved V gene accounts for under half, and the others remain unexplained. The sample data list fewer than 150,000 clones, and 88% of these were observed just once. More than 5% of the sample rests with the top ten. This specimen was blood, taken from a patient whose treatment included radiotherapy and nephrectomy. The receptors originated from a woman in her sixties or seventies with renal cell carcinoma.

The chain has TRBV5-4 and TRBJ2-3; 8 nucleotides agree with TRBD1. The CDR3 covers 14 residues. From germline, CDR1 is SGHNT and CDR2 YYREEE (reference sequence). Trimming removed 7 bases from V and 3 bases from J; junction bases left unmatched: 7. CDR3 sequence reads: CASLPRGRTDTQYF. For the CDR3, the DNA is TGTGCCAGCCTCCCCAGGGGGCGGACAGATACGCAGTATTTT.

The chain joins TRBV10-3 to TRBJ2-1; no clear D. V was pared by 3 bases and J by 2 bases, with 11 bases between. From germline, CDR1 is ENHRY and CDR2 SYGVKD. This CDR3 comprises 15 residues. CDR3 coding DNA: TGTGCCATCAGTGATCCTGCCGGCCCCTACAATGAGCAGTTCTTC. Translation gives CAISDPAGPYNEQFF.

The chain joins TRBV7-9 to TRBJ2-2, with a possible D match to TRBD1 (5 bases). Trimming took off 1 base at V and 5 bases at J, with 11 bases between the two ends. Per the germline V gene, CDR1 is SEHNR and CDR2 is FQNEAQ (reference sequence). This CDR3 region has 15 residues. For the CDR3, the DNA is TGTGCCAGCAGCTTAGAAGTGAAGGGGACCGGGGAGCTGTTTTTT. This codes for CASSLEVKGTGELFF. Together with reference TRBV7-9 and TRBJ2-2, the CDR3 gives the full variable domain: DTGVSQNPRHKITKRGQNVTFRCDPISEHNRLYWYRQTLGQGPEFLTYFQNEAQLEKSRLLSDRFSAERPKGSFSTLEIQRTEQGDSAMYLCASSLEVKGTGELFFGEGSRLTVL.

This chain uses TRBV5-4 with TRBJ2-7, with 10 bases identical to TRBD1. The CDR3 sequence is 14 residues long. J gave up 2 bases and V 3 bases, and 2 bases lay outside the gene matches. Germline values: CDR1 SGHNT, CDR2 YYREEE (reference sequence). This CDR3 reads CASSSGTGAYEQYF. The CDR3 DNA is TGTGCCAGCAGCTCAGGGACAGGGGCCTACGAGCAGTACTTC.

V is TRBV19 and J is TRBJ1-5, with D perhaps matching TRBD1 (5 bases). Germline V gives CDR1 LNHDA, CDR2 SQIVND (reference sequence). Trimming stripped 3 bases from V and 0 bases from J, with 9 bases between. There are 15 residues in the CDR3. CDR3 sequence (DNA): TGTGCCAGTAGTATTTCGCAGGGTAGCAATCAGCCCCAGCATTTT. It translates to CASSISQGSNQPQHF.

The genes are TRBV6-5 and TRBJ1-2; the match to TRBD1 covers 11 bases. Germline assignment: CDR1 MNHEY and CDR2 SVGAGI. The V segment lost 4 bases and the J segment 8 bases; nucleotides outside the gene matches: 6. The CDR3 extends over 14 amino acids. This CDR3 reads CASSSTGQGGGYTF. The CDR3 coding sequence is TGTGCCAGCAGTTCCACGGGACAGGGGGGCGGCTACACCTTC.

DNA of the CDR3: TGTGCCAGCAGCTCCGGGACAGGCCCTATGAACACTGAAGCTTTCTTT. It encodes CASSSGTGPMNTEAFF. The chain recombines TRBV5-4 with TRBJ1-1; 8 positions match TRBD1. This CDR3 comprises 16 residues. J lost 0 bases, V lost 3 bases, and 7 bases had no gene match. Germline lookup yields CDR1 SGHNT and CDR2 YYREEE (reference sequence).

The CDR3 region has the DNA TGTGCCGGGGTAGGCGGTGTTAACGGAGAAGCTTTCTTT. Translated, it gives CAGVGGVNGEAFF. The V gene is TRBV7-9, the J gene TRBJ1-1; D is unclear. Germline-derived CDR1 and CDR2 are SEHNR and FQNEAQ (reference sequence). V was cut by 11 bases and J by 8 bases, with 21 bases left in between. This CDR3 contains 13 residues.

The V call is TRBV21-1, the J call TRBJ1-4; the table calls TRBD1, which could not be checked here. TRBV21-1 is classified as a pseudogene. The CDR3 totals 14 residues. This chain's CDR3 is CAIFRTGGDEKLFF. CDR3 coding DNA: TGTGCCATCTTCCGGACAGGGGGGGACGAAAAACTGTTTTTT.

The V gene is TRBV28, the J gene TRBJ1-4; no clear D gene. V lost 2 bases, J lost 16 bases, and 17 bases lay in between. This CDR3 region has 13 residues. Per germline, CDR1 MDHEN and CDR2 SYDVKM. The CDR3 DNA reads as TGTGCCAGCAGTTTACGTGGTTCGGCTACGGCGTTTTTT. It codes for CASSLRGSATAFF.

CDR3 in DNA: TGTGCCAGCAGCGCAACCCCAGACAGCAACACAGATACGCAGTATTTT. Its translation: CASSATPDSNTDTQYF. The chain joins TRBV13 to TRBJ2-3; D might be TRBD1 (5 bases). Trimming stripped 5 bases from V and 2 bases from J, with 17 bases between. Germline values: CDR1 PRHDT, CDR2 FYEKMQ (reference sequence). The CDR3 spans 16 residues. The entire variable domain, with the rest obtained from reference TRBV13 and TRBJ2-3, is as follows: AAGVIQSPRHLIKEKRETATLKCYPIPRHDTVYWYQQGPGQDPQFLISFYEKMQSDKGSIPDRFSAQQFSDYHSELNMSSLELGDSALYFCASSATPDSNTDTQYFGPGTRLTVL.

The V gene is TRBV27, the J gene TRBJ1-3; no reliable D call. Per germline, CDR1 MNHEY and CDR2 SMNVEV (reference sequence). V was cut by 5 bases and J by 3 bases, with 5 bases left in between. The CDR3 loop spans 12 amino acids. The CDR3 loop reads CASSGGGNTIYF. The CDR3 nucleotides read TGTGCCAGCAGTGGCGGTGGAAACACCATATATTTT.

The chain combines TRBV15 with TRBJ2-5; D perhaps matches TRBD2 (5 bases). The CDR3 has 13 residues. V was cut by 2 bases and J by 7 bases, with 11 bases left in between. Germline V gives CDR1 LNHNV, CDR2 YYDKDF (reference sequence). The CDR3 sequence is CATSRPQAVTQYF. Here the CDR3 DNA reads TGTGCCACCAGCAGACCTCAAGCGGTGACCCAGTACTTC.

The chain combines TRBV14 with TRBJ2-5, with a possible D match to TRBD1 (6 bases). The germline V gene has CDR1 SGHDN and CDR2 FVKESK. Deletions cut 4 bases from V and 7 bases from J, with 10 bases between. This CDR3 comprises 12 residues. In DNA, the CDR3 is TGTGCCAGCAGCCCAAAAGGGGGGACCCAGTACTTC. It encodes CASSPKGGTQYF.

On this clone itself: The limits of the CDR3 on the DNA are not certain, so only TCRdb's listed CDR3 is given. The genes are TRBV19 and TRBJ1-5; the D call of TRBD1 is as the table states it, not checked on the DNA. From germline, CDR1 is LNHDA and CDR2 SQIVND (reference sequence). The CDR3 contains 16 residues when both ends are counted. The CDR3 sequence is CASTSVGTHSNQPQHF.

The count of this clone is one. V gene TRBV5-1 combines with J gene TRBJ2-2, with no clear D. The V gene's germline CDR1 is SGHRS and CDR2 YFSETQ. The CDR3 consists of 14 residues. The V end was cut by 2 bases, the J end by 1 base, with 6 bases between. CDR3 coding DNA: TGCGCCAGCAGCTTCGGTCAGAACACCGGGGAGCTGTTTTTT. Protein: CASSFGQNTGELFF.

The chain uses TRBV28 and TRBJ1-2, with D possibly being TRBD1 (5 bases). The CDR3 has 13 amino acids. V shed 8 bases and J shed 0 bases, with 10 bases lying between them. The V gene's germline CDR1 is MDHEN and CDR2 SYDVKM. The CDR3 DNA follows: TGTGCCAGCGGGCAGGGACCTAACTATGGCTACACCTTC. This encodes CASGQGPNYGYTF.

DNA of the CDR3: TGTGCCAGCAGCTTAGTGGGCGGGGGAAATGAGCAGTTCTTC. It translates to CASSLVGGGNEQFF. The chain carries TRBV7-9 and TRBJ2-1, with 7 bases identical to TRBD2. V lost 1 base, J lost 7 bases, and 4 bases stayed unmatched. CDR1 is SEHNR and CDR2 is FQNEAQ in the germline V gene (reference sequence). CDR3 length: 14 residues. Full variable domain (remainder filled in from reference TRBV7-9 and TRBJ2-1): DTGVSQNPRHKITKRGQNVTFRCDPISEHNRLYWYRQTLGQGPEFLTYFQNEAQLEKSRLLSDRFSAERPKGSFSTLEIQRTEQGDSAMYLCASSLVGGGNEQFFGPGTRLTVL.

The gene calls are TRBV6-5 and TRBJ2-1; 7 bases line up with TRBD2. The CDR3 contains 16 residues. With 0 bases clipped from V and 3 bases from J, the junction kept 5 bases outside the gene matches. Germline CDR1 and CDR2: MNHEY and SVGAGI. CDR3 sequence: CASSYSIAGDYNEQFF. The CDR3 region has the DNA TGTGCCAGCAGTTACTCGATTGCGGGGGACTACAATGAGCAGTTCTTC.

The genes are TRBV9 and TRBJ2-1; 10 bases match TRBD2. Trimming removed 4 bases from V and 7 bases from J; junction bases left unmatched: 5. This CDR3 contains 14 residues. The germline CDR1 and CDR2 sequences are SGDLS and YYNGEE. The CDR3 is CASSLSGGDNEQFF. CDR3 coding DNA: TGTGCCAGCAGCCTCAGCGGGGGGGATAATGAGCAGTTCTTC.

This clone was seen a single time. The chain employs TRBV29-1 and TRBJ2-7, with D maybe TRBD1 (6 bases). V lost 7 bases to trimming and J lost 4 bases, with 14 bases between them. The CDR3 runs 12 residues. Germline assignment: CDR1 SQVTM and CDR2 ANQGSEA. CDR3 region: CSAARGIYEQYF. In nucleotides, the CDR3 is TGCAGCGCCGCCAGGGGAATTTACGAGCAGTACTTC.

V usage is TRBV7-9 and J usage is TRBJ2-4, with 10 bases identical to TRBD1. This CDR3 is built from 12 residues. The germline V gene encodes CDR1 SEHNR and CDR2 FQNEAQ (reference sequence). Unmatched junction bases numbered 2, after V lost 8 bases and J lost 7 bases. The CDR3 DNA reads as TGTGCCAGCCGGGACAGGGGTAACATTCAGTACTTC. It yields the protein CASRDRGNIQYF.

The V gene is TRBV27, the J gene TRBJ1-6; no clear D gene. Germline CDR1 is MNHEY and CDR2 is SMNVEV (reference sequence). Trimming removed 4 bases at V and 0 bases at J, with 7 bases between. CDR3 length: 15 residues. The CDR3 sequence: CASSYGRSYNSPLHF. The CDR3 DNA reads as TGTGCCAGCAGTTATGGCCGCTCCTATAATTCACCCCTCCACTTT.

This CDR3 reads CASSFSGRYEQYF. Written as DNA, the CDR3 is TGTGCCAGCAGTTTTTCGGGGAGGTACGAGCAGTACTTC. The chain carries TRBV28 and TRBJ2-7; D perhaps matches TRBD2 (6 bases). The germline CDR1 and CDR2 sequences are MDHEN and SYDVKM. V was cut by 3 bases and J by 4 bases, with 10 bases left in between. The CDR3 is 13 residues long.

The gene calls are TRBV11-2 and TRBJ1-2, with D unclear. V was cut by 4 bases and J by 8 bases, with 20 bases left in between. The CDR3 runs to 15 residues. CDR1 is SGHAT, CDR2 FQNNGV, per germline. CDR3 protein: CASSSHPGSRAGYTF. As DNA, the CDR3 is TGTGCCAGCAGCTCACACCCGGGGTCGAGGGCGGGCTACACCTTC.

As DNA, the CDR3 is TGCGCCAGCAGCTTGGCCGGACAAGGTGGAGAGACCCAGTACTTC. Its translation: CASSLAGQGGETQYF. V usage is TRBV5-1 and J usage is TRBJ2-5, with D tentatively TRBD1 (5 bases). V was shortened by 0 bases and J by 4 bases, with 13 bases between the two germline ends. This CDR3 contains 15 residues. Germline V CDR1 and CDR2: SGHRS, YFSETQ.

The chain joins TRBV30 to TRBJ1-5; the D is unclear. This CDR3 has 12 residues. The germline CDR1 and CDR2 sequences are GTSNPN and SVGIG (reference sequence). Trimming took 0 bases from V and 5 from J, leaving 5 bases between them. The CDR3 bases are TGTGCCTGGAGTGTACTGGATCAGCCCCAGCATTTT. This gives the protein CAWSVLDQPQHF.